This T cell receptor (beta chain) appears in the sequencing data of a study of T cell repertoires in ileal Crohn's disease. TCRdb keeps only in-frame clones here, not all; method: immunoSEQ multiplex PCR. The table lists 30,000 or so clones, about 81% of them singletons, with around 5.6% in the top ten. The CDR3 is 16 residues long. Trimming took off 4 bases at V and 14 bases at J, with 25 bases between the two ends. In germline, CDR1 is SGHDT, CDR2 YYEEEE. The sequenced sample consisted of ileal tissue. The TCR was taken from an adult with Crohn's disease. The chain joins TRBV5-6 to TRBJ1-6; D might be TRBD1 (6 bases). The CDR3 DNA sequence: TGTGCCAGCAGCCAAGCCGGACAGTTCGACCCTTTAGCCCTCCACTTT. Its protein product is CASSQAGQFDPLALHF.